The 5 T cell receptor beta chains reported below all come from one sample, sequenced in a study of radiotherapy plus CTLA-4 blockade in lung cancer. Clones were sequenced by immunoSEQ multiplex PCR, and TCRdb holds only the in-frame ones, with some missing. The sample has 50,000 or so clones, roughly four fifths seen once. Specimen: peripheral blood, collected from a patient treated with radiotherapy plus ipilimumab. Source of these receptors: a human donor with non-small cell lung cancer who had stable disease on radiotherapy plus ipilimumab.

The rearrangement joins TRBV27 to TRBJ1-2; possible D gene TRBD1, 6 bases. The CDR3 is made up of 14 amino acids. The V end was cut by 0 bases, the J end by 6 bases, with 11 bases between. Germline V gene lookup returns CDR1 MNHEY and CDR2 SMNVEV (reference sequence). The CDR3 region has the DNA TGTGCCAGCAGTTTATCGGACAGCGGAGATGGCTACACCTTC. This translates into CASSLSDSGDGYTF.

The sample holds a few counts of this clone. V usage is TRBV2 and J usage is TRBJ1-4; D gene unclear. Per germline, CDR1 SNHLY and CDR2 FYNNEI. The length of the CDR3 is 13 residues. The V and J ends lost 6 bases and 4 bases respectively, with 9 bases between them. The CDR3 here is CASSGGFNEKLFF. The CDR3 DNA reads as TGTGCCAGCAGCGGCGGATTTAATGAAAAACTGTTTTTT.

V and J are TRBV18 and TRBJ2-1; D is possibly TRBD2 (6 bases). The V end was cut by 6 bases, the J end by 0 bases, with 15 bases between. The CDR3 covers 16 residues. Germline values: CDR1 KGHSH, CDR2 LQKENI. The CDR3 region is CASSPPLAGSYNEQFF. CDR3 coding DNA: TGTGCCAGCTCCCCCCCACTAGCCGGCTCCTACAATGAGCAGTTCTTC.

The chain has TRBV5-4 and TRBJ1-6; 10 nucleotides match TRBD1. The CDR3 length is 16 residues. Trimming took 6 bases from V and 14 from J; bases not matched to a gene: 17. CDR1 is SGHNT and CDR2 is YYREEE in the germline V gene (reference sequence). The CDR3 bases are TGTGCCAGCACCATAATGTCTGGACAGGGGGTTGGGACCCTCCACTTT. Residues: CASTIMSGQGVGTLHF.

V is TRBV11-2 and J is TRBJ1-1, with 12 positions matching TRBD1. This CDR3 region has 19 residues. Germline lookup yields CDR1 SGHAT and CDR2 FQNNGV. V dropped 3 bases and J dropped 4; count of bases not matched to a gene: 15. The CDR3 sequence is CASSLSLGGQGARGTEAFF. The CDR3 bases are TGTGCCAGCAGCTTGTCCTTGGGGGGACAGGGGGCGAGAGGCACTGAAGCTTTCTTT.